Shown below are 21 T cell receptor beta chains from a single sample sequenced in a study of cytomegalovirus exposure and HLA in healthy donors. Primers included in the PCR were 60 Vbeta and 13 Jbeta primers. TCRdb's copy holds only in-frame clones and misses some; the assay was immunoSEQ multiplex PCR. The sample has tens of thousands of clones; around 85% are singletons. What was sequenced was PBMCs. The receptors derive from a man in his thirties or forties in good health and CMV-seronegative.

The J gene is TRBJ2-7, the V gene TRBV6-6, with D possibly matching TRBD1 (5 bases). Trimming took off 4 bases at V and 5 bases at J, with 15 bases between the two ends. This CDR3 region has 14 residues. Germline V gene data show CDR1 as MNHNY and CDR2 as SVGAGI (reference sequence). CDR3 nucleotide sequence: TGTGCCAGCAGTTCGCCACAGGTAGGCAACGAGCAGTACTTC. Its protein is CASSSPQVGNEQYF.

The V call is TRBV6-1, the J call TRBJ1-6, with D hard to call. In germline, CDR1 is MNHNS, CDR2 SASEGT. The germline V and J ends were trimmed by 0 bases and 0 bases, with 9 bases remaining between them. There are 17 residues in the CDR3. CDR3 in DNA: TGTGCCAGCAGTGAAGCGCATCGTAGCTCCTATAATTCACCCCTCCACTTT. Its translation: CASSEAHRSSYNSPLHF.

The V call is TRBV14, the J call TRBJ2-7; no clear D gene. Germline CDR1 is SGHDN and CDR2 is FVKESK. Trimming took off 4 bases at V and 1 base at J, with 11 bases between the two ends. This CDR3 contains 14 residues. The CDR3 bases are TGTGCCAGCAGCCGGAACACAGTGTCCTACGAGCAGTACTTC. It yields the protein CASSRNTVSYEQYF.

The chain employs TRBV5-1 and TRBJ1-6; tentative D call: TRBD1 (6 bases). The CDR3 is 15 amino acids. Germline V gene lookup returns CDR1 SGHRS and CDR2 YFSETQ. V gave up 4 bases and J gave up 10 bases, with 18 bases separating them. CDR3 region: CASSGEQGRASPLHF. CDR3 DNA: TGCGCCAGCAGCGGGGAACAGGGTAGGGCATCACCCCTCCACTTT. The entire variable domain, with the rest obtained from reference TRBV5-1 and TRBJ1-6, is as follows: KAGVTQTPRYLIKTRGQQVTLSCSPISGHRSVSWYQQTPGQGLQFLFEYFSETQRNKGNFPGRFSGRQFSNSRSEMNVSTLELGDSALYLCASSGEQGRASPLHFGNGTRLTVT.

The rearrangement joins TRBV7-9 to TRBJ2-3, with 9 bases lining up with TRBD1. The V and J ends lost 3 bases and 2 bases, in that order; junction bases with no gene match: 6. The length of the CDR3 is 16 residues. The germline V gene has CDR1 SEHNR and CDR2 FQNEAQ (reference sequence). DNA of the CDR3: TGTGCCAGCAGCTTCCGCGGACAGGGGTTCACAGATACGCAGTATTTT. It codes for CASSFRGQGFTDTQYF.

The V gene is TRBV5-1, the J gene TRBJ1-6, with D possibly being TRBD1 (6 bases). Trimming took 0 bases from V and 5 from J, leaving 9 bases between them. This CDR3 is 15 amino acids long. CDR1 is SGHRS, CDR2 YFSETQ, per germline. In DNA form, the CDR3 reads TGCGCCAGCAGCTTGGGACAGGCAAATAATTCACCCCTCCACTTT. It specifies CASSLGQANNSPLHF.

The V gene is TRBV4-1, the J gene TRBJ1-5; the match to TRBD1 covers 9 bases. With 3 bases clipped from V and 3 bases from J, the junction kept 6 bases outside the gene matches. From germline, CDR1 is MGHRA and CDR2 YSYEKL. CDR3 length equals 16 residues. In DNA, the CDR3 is TGCGCCAGCAGCCACACCGGACAGGGGTACAATCAGCCCCAGCATTTT. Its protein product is CASSHTGQGYNQPQHF.

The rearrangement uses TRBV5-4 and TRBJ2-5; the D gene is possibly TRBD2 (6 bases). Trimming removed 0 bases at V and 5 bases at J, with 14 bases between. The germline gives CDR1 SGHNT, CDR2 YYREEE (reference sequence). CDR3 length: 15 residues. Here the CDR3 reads CASSLGRGLGETQYF. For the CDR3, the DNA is TGTGCCAGCAGCTTGGGGAGGGGCCTAGGGGAGACCCAGTACTTC.

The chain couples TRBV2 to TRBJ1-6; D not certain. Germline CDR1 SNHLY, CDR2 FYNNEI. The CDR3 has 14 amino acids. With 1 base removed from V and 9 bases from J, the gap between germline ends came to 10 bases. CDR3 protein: CASSEVRTGSPLHF. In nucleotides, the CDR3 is TGTGCCAGCAGTGAAGTCCGAACGGGTTCACCCCTCCACTTT.

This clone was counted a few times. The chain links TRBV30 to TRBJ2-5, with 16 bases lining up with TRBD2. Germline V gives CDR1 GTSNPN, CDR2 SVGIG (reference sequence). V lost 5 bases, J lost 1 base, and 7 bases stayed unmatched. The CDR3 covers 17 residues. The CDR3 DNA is TGTGCCTGGTCGGGACTAGCGGGGGGGCCCCGCCAAGAGACCCAGTACTTC. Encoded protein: CAWSGLAGGPRQETQYF.

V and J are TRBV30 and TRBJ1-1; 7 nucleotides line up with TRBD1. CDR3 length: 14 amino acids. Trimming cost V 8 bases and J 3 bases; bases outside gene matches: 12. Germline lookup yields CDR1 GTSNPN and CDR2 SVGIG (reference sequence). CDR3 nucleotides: TGTGCCGGTCAATGGACAGGTCTGGACACTGAAGCTTTCTTT. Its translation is CAGQWTGLDTEAFF.

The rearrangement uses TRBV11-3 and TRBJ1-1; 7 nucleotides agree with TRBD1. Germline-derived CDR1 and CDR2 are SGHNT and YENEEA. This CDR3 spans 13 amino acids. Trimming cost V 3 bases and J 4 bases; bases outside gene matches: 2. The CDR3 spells CASSFTGVTEAFF. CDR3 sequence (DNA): TGTGCCAGCAGCTTTACAGGGGTCACTGAAGCTTTCTTT.

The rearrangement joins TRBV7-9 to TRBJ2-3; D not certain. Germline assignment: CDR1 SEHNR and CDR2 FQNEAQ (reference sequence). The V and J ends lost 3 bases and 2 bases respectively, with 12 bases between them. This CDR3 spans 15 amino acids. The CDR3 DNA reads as TGTGCCAGCAGCTTCGTTCTCGGGTACACAGATACGCAGTATTTT. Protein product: CASSFVLGYTDTQYF.

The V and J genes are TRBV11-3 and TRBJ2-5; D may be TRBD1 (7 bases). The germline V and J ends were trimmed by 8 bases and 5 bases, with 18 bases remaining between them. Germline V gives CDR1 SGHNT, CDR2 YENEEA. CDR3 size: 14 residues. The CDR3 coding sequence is TGTGCCAGCGGGGGGACAGTACCTCTCGAGACCCAGTACTTC. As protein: CASGGTVPLETQYF.

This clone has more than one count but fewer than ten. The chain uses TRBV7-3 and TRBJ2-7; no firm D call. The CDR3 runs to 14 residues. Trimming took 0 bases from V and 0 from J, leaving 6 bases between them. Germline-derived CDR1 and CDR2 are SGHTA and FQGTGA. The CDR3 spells CASSLTRNSYEQYF. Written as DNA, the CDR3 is TGTGCCAGCAGCTTAACCAGGAACTCCTACGAGCAGTACTTC.

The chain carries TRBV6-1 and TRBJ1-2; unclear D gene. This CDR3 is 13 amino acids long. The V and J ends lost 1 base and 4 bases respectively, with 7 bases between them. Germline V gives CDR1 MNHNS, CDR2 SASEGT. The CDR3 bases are TGTGCCAGCAGTGAAGTCACAGTCTATGGCTACACCTTC. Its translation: CASSEVTVYGYTF.

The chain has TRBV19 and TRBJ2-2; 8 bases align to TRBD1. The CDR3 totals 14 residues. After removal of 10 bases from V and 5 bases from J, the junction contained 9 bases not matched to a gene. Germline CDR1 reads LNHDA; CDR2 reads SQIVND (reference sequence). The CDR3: CATRGTGRTGELFF. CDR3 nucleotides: TGTGCCACTCGGGGGACAGGACGAACCGGGGAGCTGTTTTTT.

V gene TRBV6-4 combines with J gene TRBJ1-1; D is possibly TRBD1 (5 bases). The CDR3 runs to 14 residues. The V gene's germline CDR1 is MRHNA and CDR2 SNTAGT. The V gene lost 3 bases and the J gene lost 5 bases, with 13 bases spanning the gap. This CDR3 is CASSEGRGGTEAFF. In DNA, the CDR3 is TGTGCCAGCAGTGAGGGACGGGGAGGGACTGAAGCTTTCTTT.

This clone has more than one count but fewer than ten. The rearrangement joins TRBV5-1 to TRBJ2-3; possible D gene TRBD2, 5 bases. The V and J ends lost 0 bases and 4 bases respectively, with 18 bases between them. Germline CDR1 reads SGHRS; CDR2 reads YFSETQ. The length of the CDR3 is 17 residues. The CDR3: CASSLDGNGGFADTQYF. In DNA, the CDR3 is TGCGCCAGCAGCTTGGATGGCAATGGAGGATTCGCAGATACGCAGTATTTT.

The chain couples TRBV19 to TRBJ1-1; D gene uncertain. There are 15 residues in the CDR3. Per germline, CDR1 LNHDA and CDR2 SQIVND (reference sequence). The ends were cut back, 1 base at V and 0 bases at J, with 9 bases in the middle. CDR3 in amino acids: CASSIAGSVNTEAFF. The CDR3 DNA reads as TGTGCCAGTAGTATAGCCGGCAGCGTGAACACTGAAGCTTTCTTT.

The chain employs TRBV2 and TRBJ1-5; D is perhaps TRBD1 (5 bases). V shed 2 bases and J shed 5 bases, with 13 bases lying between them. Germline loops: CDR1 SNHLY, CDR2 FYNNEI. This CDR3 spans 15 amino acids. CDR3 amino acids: CASSERGSGDQPQHF. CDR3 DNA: TGTGCCAGCAGTGAAAGGGGCAGTGGGGATCAGCCCCAGCATTTT.